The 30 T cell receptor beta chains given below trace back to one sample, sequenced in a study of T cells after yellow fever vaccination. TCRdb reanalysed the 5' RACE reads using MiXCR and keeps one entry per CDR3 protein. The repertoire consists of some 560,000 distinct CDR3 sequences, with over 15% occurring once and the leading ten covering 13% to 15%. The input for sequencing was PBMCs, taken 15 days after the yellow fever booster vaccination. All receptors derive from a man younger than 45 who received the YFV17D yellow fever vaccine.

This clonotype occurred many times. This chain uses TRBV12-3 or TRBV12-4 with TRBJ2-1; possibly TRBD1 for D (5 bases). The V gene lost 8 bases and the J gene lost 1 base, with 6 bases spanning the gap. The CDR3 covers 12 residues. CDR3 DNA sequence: TGTGCCAGCTCAGGGTCCTACAATGAGCAGTTCTTC. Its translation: CASSGSYNEQFF.

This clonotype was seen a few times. The CDR3 nucleotides read TGTGCCAGCAGCCTGGGACCGCAATTTGGGCAGTTCTTC. This translates into CASSLGPQFGQFF. The genes are TRBV7-9 and TRBJ2-1; D may be TRBD1 or TRBD2 (5 bases each). The V and J ends lost 5 bases and 12 bases respectively, with 17 bases between them. Germline loops: CDR1 SEHNR, CDR2 FQNEAQ (reference sequence). The CDR3 sequence is 13 residues long.

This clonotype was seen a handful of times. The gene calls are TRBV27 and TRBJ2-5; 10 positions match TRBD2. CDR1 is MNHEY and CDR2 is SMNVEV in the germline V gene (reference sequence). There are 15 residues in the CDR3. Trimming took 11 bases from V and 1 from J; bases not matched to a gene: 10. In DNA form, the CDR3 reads TGTGCCGCCAGCCGGGCTAGCGGGGGCCAAGAGACCCAGTACTTC. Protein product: CAASRASGGQETQYF.

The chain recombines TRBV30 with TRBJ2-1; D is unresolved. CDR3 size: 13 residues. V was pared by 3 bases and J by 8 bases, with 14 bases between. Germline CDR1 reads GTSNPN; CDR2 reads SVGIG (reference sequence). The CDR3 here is CAWSRYDRDEQFF. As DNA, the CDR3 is TGTGCCTGGAGCCGGTATGATCGGGATGAGCAGTTCTTC.

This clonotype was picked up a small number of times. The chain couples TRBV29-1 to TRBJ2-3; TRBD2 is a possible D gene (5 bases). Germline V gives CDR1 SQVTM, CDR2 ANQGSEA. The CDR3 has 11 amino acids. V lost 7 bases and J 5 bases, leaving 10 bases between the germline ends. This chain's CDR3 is CSAGVEDTQYF. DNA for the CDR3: TGCAGCGCCGGGGTGGAAGATACGCAGTATTTT.

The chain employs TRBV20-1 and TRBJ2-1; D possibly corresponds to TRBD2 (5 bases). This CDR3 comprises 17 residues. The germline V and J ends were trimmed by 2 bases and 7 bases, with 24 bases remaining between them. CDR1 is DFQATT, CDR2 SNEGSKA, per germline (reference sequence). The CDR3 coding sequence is TGCAGTGCTAGAAGGACCCTAGCCCCCCTCAATTTAAATGAGCAGTTCTTC. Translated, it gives CSARRTLAPLNLNEQFF.

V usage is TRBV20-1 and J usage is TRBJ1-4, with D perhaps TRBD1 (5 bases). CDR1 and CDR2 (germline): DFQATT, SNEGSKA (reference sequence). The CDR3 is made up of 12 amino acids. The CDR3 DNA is TGCCCACCGGCCCCTAGGGGTGAAAAACTGTTTTTT. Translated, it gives CPPAPRGEKLFF.

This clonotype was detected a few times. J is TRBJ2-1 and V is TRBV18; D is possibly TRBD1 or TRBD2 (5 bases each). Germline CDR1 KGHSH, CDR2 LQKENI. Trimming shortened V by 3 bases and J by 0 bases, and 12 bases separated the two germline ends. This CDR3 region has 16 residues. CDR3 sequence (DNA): TGTGCCAGCTCACCTGGGGACCAGAGCTCCTACAATGAGCAGTTCTTC. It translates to CASSPGDQSSYNEQFF.

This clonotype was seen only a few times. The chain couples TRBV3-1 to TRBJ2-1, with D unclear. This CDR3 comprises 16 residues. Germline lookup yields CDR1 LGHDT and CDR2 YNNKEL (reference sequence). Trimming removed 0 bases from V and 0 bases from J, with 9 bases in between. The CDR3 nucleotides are TGTGCCAGCAGCCAAGAAGAGGCGATCTCCTACAATGAGCAGTTCTTC. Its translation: CASSQEEAISYNEQFF.

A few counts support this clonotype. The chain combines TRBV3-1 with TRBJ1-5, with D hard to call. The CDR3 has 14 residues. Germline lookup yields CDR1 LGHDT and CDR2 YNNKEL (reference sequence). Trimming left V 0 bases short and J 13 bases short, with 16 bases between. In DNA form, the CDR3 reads TGTGCCAGCAGCCAAGAAGTGGGATCGTTGACTCAGCATTTT. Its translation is CASSQEVGSLTQHF.

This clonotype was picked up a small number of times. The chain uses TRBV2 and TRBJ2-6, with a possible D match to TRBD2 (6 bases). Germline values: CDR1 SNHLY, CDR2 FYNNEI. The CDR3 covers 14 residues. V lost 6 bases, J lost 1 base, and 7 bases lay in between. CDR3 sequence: CASSGGSGANVLTF. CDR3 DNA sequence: TGTGCCAGCAGCGGGGGTTCTGGGGCCAACGTCCTGACTTTC.

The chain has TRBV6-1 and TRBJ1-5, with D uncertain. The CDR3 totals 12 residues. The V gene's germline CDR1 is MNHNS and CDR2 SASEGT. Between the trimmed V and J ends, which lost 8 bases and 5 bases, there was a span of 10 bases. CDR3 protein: CASRIGDQPQHF. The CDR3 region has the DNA TGTGCCAGCCGCATAGGCGATCAGCCCCAGCATTTT.

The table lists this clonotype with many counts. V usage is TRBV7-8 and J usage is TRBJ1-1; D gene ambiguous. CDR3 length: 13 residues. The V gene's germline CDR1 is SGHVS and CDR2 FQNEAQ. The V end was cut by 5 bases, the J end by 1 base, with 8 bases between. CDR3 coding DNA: TGTGCCAGCAGCCCTGGACCGAACACTGAAGCTTTCTTT. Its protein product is CASSPGPNTEAFF.

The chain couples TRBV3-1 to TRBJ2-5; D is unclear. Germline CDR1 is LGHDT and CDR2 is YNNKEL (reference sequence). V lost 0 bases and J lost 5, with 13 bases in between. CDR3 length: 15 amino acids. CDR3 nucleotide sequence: TGTGCCAGCAGCCAAGATTTGGGCCCCCGGGAGACCCAGTACTTC. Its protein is CASSQDLGPRETQYF.

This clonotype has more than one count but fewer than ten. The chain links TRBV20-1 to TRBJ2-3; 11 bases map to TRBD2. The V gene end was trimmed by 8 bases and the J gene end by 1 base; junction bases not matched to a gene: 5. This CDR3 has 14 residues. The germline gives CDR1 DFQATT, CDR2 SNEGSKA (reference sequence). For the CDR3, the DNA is TGCAGTACGTTAGCGGGAGGGCGCACAGATACGCAGTATTTT. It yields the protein CSTLAGGRTDTQYF.

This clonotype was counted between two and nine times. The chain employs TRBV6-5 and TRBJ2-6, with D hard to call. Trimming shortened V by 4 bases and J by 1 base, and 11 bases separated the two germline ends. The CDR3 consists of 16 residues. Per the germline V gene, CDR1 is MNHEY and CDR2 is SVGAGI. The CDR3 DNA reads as TGTGCCAGCAGTTCCCCCCGGTCTTCTGGGGCCAACGTCCTGACTTTC. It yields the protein CASSSPRSSGANVLTF.

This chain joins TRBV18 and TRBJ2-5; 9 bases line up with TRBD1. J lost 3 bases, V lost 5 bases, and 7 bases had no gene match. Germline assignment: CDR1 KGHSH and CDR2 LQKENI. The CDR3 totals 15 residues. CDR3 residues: CASSKNTGGEETQYF. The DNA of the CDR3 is TGTGCCAGCTCAAAAAATACAGGGGGCGAAGAGACCCAGTACTTC.

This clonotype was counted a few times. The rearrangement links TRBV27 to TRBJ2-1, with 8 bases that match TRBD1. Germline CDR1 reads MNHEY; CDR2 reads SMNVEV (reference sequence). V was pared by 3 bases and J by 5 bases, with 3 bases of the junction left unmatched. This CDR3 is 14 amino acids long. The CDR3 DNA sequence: TGTGCCAGCAGTTTGGGACAGGCCAACAATGAGCAGTTCTTC. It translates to CASSLGQANNEQFF.

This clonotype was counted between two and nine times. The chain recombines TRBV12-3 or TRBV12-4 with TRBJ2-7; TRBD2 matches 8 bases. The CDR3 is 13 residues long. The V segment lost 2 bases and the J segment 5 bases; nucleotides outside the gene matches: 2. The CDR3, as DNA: TGTGCCAGCAGTTTATGGACTAGCAACGAGCAGTACTTC. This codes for CASSLWTSNEQYF.

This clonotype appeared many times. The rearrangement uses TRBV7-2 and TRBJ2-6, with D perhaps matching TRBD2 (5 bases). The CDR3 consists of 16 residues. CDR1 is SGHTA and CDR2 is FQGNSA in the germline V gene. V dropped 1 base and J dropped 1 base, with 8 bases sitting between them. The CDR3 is CASSLVAGSGANVLTF. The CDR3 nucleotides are TGTGCCAGCAGCTTAGTGGCGGGTTCTGGGGCCAACGTCCTGACTTTC.

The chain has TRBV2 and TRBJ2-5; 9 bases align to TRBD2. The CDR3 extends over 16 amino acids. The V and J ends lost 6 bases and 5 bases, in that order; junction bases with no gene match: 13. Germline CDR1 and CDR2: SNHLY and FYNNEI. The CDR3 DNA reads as TGTGCCAGCAGGACTGCTCCGGGACTAGCTAGGGAGACCCAGTACTTC. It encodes CASRTAPGLARETQYF. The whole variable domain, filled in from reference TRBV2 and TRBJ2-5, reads EPEVTQTPSHQVTQMGQEVILRCVPISNHLYFYWYRQILGQKVEFLVSFYNNEISEKSEIFDDQFSVERPDGSNFTLKIRSTKLEDSAMYFCASRTAPGLARETQYFGPGTRLLVL.

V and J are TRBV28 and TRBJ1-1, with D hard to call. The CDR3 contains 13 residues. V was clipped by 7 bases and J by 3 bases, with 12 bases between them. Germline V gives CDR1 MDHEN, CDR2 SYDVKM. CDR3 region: CASIRTFYTEAFF. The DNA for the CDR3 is TGTGCCAGCATTAGGACGTTCTACACTGAAGCTTTCTTT.

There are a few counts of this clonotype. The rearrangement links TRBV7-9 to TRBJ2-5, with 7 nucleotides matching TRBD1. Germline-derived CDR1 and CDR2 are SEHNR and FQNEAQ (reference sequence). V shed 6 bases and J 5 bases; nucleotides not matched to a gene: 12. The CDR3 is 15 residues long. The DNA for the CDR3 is TGTGCCAGCAGGATTGGGACAGTAGGGTCGGAGACCCAGTACTTC. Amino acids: CASRIGTVGSETQYF.

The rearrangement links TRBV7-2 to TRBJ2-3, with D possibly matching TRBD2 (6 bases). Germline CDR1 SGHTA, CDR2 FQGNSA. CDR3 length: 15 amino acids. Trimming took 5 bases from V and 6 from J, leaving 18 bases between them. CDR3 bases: TGTGCCAGCAGCAAGGGGACTCCAGTTGGGGATACGCAGTATTTT. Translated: CASSKGTPVGDTQYF.

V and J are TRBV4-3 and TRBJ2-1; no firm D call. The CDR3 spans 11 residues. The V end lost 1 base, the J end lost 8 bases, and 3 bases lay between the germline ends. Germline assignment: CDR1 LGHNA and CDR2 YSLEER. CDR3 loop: CASSQGHEQFF. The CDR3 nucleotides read TGCGCCAGCAGCCAAGGCCATGAGCAGTTCTTC.

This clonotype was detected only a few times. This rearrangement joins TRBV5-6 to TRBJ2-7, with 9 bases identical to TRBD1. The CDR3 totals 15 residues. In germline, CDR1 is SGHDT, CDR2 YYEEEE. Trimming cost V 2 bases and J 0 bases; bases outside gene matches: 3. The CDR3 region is CASSFRDRASYEQYF. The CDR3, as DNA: TGTGCCAGCAGCTTCCGGGACAGGGCCTCCTACGAGCAGTACTTC.

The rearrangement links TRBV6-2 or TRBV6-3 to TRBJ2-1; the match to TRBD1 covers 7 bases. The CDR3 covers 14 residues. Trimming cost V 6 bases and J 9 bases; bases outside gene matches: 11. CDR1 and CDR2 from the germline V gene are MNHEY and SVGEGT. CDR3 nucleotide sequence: TGTGCCAGCAGACCTCATAACAGGGGTCTTGAGCAGTTCTTC. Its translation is CASRPHNRGLEQFF.

The CDR3 is CASSQNPTGIGGEQYF. In DNA form, the CDR3 reads TGCGCCAGCAGCCAAAACCCGACAGGGATTGGTGGCGAGCAGTACTTC. The rearrangement links TRBV4-1 to TRBJ2-7; 7 bases are shared with TRBD1. This CDR3 contains 16 residues. Germline V gene lookup returns CDR1 MGHRA and CDR2 YSYEKL. After removal of 2 bases from V and 6 bases from J, the junction contained 13 bases not matched to a gene.

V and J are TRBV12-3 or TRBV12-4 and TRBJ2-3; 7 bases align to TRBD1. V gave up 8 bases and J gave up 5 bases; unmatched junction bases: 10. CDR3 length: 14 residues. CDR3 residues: CASVRRGHGDTQYF. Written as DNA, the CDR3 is TGTGCCAGCGTCCGAAGGGGGCATGGAGATACGCAGTATTTT.

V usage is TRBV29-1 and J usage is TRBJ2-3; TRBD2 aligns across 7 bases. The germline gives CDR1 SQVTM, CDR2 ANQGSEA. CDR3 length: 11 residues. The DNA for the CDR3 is TGCAGAGTCCGGGGGGAGAATACGCAGTATTTT. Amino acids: CRVRGENTQYF.